Following are 2 T cell receptor beta chains from one sample sequenced in a study of shared clonotypes between healthy human individuals (dated by TCRdb to 2018 to 2020). The library was made by the immunoSEQ multiplex PCR assay. Not all clones reach the TCRdb copy of this immuneACCESS table, which keeps in-frame sequences only. Checked studies attribute under half of the gap to unresolved V genes and leave the rest unexplained. This sample holds 1.5 million to 1.9 million clones; roughly 98% were observed only once. The ten largest make up about 0.45% of the sample. Sequencing input: naive CD4+ T cells sorted from blood. The cell subset or site label corresponds to: CD45RA+ positively selected. All receptors derive from a man aged 25-45 years in good health.

The chain has TRBV5-6 and TRBJ2-7; D ambiguous. Germline-derived CDR1 and CDR2 are SGHDT and YYEEEE. The V end was cut by 1 base, the J end by 4 bases, with 6 bases between. The CDR3 loop spans 12 amino acids. CDR3 sequence: CASSLFNYEQYF. In nucleotides, the CDR3 is TGTGCCAGCAGCTTGTTCAATTACGAGCAGTACTTC.

The CDR3 spells CASSRGPRTYEQYF. Written as DNA, the CDR3 is TGTGCCAGCAGCCGGGGACCGCGGACCTACGAGCAGTACTTC. V usage is TRBV14 and J usage is TRBJ2-7, with D tentatively TRBD1 or TRBD2 (5 bases each). V was shortened by 4 bases and J by 2 bases, with 12 bases between the two germline ends. This CDR3 spans 14 amino acids. Germline CDR1 SGHDN, CDR2 FVKESK.